Below are 28 T cell receptor beta chains sequenced from a single sample in a study of T cell responses to AZD1222 COVID-19 vaccine. Profiled with immunoSEQ multiplex PCR; TCRdb holds only in-frame clones, not every one. This sample yields approximately 150,000 clones, of which around 90% are seen a single time; 2.5% to 3.5% belongs to the top ten. The sequenced sample was peripheral blood, obtained 28 days after the second AZD1222 dose. The source is an adult who received the AZD1222 COVID-19 vaccine.

In DNA form, the CDR3 reads TGTGCCAGCAGCTTGGTTGCGGGAGACCACAATGAGCAGTTCTTC. Translated: CASSLVAGDHNEQFF. J is TRBJ2-1 and V is TRBV5-4; 7 positions agree with TRBD2. The germline gives CDR1 SGHNT, CDR2 YYREEE (reference sequence). J was trimmed by 5 bases and V by 0 bases; bases with no gene match: 5. The CDR3 is 15 residues long. The full variable domain, with the rest looked up from reference TRBV5-4 and TRBJ2-1, is ETGVTQSPTHLIKTRGQQVTLRCSSQSGHNTVSWYQQALGQGPQFIFQYYREEENGRGNFPPRFSGLQFPNYSSELNVNALELDDSALYLCASSLVAGDHNEQFFGPGTRLTVL.

Written as DNA, the CDR3 is TGTGCCAGCTCGACCGGGACAGGGTTAAACTACGAGCAGTACTTC. Amino acid sequence: CASSTGTGLNYEQYF. The chain links TRBV18 to TRBJ2-7; 9 nucleotides match TRBD1. V shed 6 bases, J shed 3 bases, and the junction held 9 bases outside the gene matches. CDR3 length: 15 amino acids. Germline CDR1 reads KGHSH; CDR2 reads LQKENI.

This clone was seen only once. The rearrangement links TRBV19 to TRBJ2-7, with 11 nucleotides matching TRBD2. V gave up 6 bases and J gave up 7 bases; unmatched junction bases: 8. Germline-derived CDR1 and CDR2 are LNHDA and SQIVND (reference sequence). The CDR3 covers 14 residues. Written as DNA, the CDR3 is TGTGCCAGTAGCGTAGCGGGAGGGGATTTGGAGCAGTACTTC. Amino acids: CASSVAGGDLEQYF.

The V and J genes are TRBV19 and TRBJ2-7; the D gene is possibly TRBD1 (5 bases). CDR1 and CDR2 (germline): LNHDA, SQIVND (reference sequence). Trimming left V 4 bases short and J 1 base short, with 11 bases between. The CDR3 has 14 residues. The CDR3: CASSNERGSYEQYF. In DNA form, the CDR3 reads TGTGCCAGTAGTAATGAAAGGGGATCCTACGAGCAGTACTTC.

The sample holds a few counts of this clone. The rearrangement uses TRBV23-1 and TRBJ1-5; D is unresolved. TRBV23-1 is noted as an ORF with a role that remains uncertain. V was shortened by 4 bases and J by 1 base, with 8 bases between the two germline ends. The CDR3 runs 14 residues. As DNA, the CDR3 is TGCGCCAGCAGTCGACGGTTGAGCAATCAGCCCCAGCATTTT. It translates to CASSRRLSNQPQHF.

The V gene is TRBV28, the J gene TRBJ2-1; 7 bases are a match to TRBD1. The CDR3 runs 15 residues. Germline assignment: CDR1 MDHEN and CDR2 SYDVKM. The trim removed 6 bases at V and 5 bases at J, leaving 10 bases unmatched. CDR3 amino acids: CASSPKTGLHNEQFF. The CDR3 nucleotides are TGTGCCAGCAGCCCTAAGACAGGGTTGCACAATGAGCAGTTCTTC.

In its sample, this clone was seen once. The V call is TRBV4-1, the J call TRBJ2-7; 8 bases line up with TRBD1. Trimming at V came to 0 bases and at J to 4 bases, leaving 5 bases not matched to a gene. Germline CDR1 reads MGHRA; CDR2 reads YSYEKL. This CDR3 has 15 residues. DNA for the CDR3: TGCGCCAGCAGCCAAGACCCGCAGGGGGCGTACGAGCAGTACTTC. Protein sequence: CASSQDPQGAYEQYF.

The chain carries TRBV5-1 and TRBJ1-2, with 7 bases that match TRBD1. With V trimmed by 4 bases and J by 2 bases, 11 bases remained unmatched. The germline V gene encodes CDR1 SGHRS and CDR2 YFSETQ. The CDR3 is 16 amino acids. CDR3 amino acids: CASSGRDSPRNYGYTF. Written as DNA, the CDR3 is TGCGCCAGCAGCGGGAGGGACAGCCCCAGAAACTATGGCTACACCTTC.

The V call is TRBV11-1, the J call TRBJ2-3, with D perhaps matching TRBD2 (6 bases). The CDR3 is 15 amino acids. Trimming stripped 1 base from V and 2 bases from J, with 10 bases between. Germline CDR1 SGHAT, CDR2 FQDESV (reference sequence). For the CDR3, the DNA is TGTGCCAGCAGCTTAGTGCGGGGCCCCACAGATACGCAGTATTTT. It codes for CASSLVRGPTDTQYF.

This clone was recorded only once. The chain joins TRBV6-5 to TRBJ2-5; D might be TRBD2 (5 bases). This CDR3 is built from 15 residues. Germline lookup yields CDR1 MNHEY and CDR2 SVGAGI. V was clipped by 6 bases and J by 2 bases, with 16 bases between them. The CDR3 DNA is TGTGCCAGCAGGGAGTCGGAGGAGCGACAAGAGACCCAGTACTTC. Amino acid sequence: CASRESEERQETQYF.

V is TRBV7-8 and J is TRBJ1-6, with TRBD1 identical over 7 bases. Per germline, CDR1 SGHVS and CDR2 FQNEAQ. The CDR3 extends over 15 amino acids. The J segment lost 8 bases and the V segment lost 4 bases, leaving 8 bases of the junction unmatched. The CDR3 nucleotides are TGTGCCAGCAGCTGGGGGGACAGAAGTTATTCACCCCTCCACTTT. Protein: CASSWGDRSYSPLHF.

To note about this clone: Germline is not matched at one junction end, which may reflect a read error. The rearrangement uses TRBV23-1 and TRBJ2-7, with 7 nucleotides matching TRBD1. TRBV23-1 is an ORF, and what it does is uncertain. This CDR3 spans 16 amino acids. CDR3 bases: TGCGCCAGCAGTCCCCTCCCCACAGGGGCCCCCTACGCGCAGTACTTC. It encodes CASSPLPTGAPYAQYF.

The chain uses TRBV27 and TRBJ2-2, with TRBD1 matching over 7 bases. CDR3 length: 15 residues. With 3 bases clipped from V and 5 bases from J, the junction kept 6 bases outside the gene matches. Germline V gene data show CDR1 as MNHEY and CDR2 as SMNVEV (reference sequence). Here the CDR3 DNA reads TGTGCCAGCAGTTTCACAGGGGAACGAACCGGGGAGCTGTTTTTT. Its protein is CASSFTGERTGELFF.

The chain links TRBV4-2 to TRBJ2-5, with 12 bases that match TRBD2. V lost 3 bases to trimming and J lost 3 bases; unmatched junction nucleotides: 11. Germline V gene data show CDR1 as LGHNA and CDR2 as YNFKEQ. This CDR3 region has 18 residues. CDR3 bases: TGTGCCAGCAGCCAGCCGGGACTAGCGGGTTCGCGGGAAGAGACCCAGTACTTC. This sequence encodes CASSQPGLAGSREETQYF.

The chain joins TRBV11-2 to TRBJ2-7, with 7 bases identical to TRBD1. V trimming: 3 bases; J trimming: 3 bases; junction bases outside the gene matches: 11. Looked up from germline, CDR1 is SGHAT and CDR2 is FQNNGV. The CDR3 runs 16 residues. The CDR3 region has the DNA TGTGCCAGCAGCTTCCTGGGGCAAGGGGGCTACTACGAGCAGTACTTC. Residues: CASSFLGQGGYYEQYF.

For the CDR3, the DNA is TGTGCCAGCAGCGCGGACAGGGCCGAGTGGGGGCCCCAGCATTTT. Amino acid sequence: CASSADRAEWGPQHF. The chain is built from TRBV2 and TRBJ1-5; 8 positions agree with TRBD1. The V gene end was trimmed by 6 bases and the J gene end by 9 bases; junction bases not matched to a gene: 13. This CDR3 contains 15 residues. CDR1 and CDR2 from the germline V gene are SNHLY and FYNNEI.

This chain links TRBV28 with TRBJ1-3, with D hard to call. CDR3 length equals 15 residues. Germline CDR1 and CDR2: MDHEN and SYDVKM. Trimming left V 1 base short and J 3 bases short, with 10 bases between. The CDR3 DNA reads TGTGCCAGCAGTTTATTACAGCCTCTTGGAAACACCATATATTTT. Amino acid sequence: CASSLLQPLGNTIYF.

The V and J genes are TRBV10-3 and TRBJ2-1; a possible D gene is TRBD2 (7 bases). V was shortened by 3 bases and J by 6 bases, with 18 bases between the two germline ends. This CDR3 region has 16 residues. CDR1 is ENHRY, CDR2 SYGVKD, per germline. The CDR3 DNA reads TGTGCCATCAGTGAAATCGGGGGGCAGGGCTCCAATGAGCAGTTCTTC. This encodes CAISEIGGQGSNEQFF.

V gene TRBV10-3 combines with J gene TRBJ2-7, with 9 bases aligning to TRBD2. The germline V gene encodes CDR1 ENHRY and CDR2 SYGVKD. J was trimmed by 2 bases and V by 3 bases; bases with no gene match: 5. CDR3 length: 15 residues. The CDR3, as DNA: TGTGCCATCAGTGAACAGCTAGCGGGAACCTACGAGCAGTACTTC. Its protein product is CAISEQLAGTYEQYF.

This clone came up a few times. This chain uses TRBV12-5 with TRBJ1-2; 9 bases match TRBD1. The CDR3 extends over 17 amino acids. Germline assignment: CDR1 LGHNT and CDR2 FRNRAP. V lost 4 bases and J lost 6; bases outside the gene matches: 15. The CDR3 reads CASGSGNRGPKLDGYTF. As DNA, the CDR3 is TGTGCTAGTGGTTCCGGGAACAGGGGGCCGAAGTTAGATGGCTACACCTTC.

In its sample, this clone was seen a few times. The chain combines TRBV5-5 with TRBJ2-7, with D possibly being TRBD2 (6 bases). CDR1 and CDR2 from the germline V gene are SGHKS and YYEKEE (reference sequence). The CDR3 has 14 residues. V was trimmed by 4 bases and J by 3 bases, leaving 14 bases between them. CDR3 coding DNA: TGTGCCAGCAGCCCCTACGGGAGTAACTACGAGCAGTACTTC. It is translated as CASSPYGSNYEQYF.

This clone has a handful of counts. V and J are TRBV14 and TRBJ2-1; TRBD2 matches 12 bases. V lost 5 bases and J lost 1; bases outside the gene matches: 6. Germline lookup yields CDR1 SGHDN and CDR2 FVKESK. This CDR3 has 17 amino acids. This CDR3 is CASSSYGTSGSYNEQFF. The DNA of the CDR3 is TGTGCCAGCAGCTCCTACGGGACTAGCGGGTCCTACAATGAGCAGTTCTTC.

The V call is TRBV6-2 or TRBV6-3, the J call TRBJ1-2; D not certain. Germline CDR1 is MNHEY and CDR2 is SVGEGT. Trimming pared 2 bases from V and 3 bases from J, leaving 13 bases between. The CDR3 has 15 amino acids. CDR3 sequence (DNA): TGTGCCAGCAGTTACCGCCACCTCATAGACTATGGCTACACCTTC. This sequence encodes CASSYRHLIDYGYTF.

In its sample, this clone was seen once. This chain connects TRBV11-2 to TRBJ2-5; D unclear. V was clipped by 5 bases and J by 4 bases, with 17 bases between them. The CDR3 runs 15 residues. CDR1 is SGHAT, CDR2 FQNNGV, per germline. The CDR3 DNA reads as TGTGCCAGCAGCCTGGGTGGGGTGTCCGGAGAGACCCAGTACTTC. It translates to CASSLGGVSGETQYF.

The chain carries TRBV6-2 or TRBV6-3 and TRBJ1-1, with D maybe TRBD1 (5 bases). Germline V gene lookup returns CDR1 MNHEY and CDR2 SVGEGT. This CDR3 has 13 amino acids. Trimming shortened V by 3 bases and J by 8 bases, and 13 bases separated the two germline ends. The CDR3, as DNA: TGTGCCAGCAGTTATTTCGCGGGACGGGAAGCTTTCTTT. This sequence encodes CASSYFAGREAFF.

V and J are TRBV30 and TRBJ2-6, with unresolved D. Trimming stripped 0 bases from V and 1 base from J, with 7 bases between. CDR3 length: 15 residues. From germline, CDR1 is GTSNPN and CDR2 SVGIG (reference sequence). Written as DNA, the CDR3 is TGTGCCTGGAGTGTCTCGTCTTCTGGGGCCAACGTCCTGACTTTC. Amino acid sequence: CAWSVSSSGANVLTF.

This chain connects TRBV6-1 to TRBJ1-2; D gene unclear. The CDR3 contains 15 residues. The germline CDR1 and CDR2 sequences are MNHNS and SASEGT. Trimming took 2 bases from V and 0 from J, leaving 10 bases between them. Written as DNA, the CDR3 is TGTGCCAGCAGTGAAATCTACGAACCTAACTATGGCTACACCTTC. Its translation: CASSEIYEPNYGYTF.

The rearrangement links TRBV5-1 to TRBJ2-1; maybe TRBD2 (6 bases). The CDR3 contains 16 residues. V shed 3 bases and J shed 4 bases, with 17 bases lying between them. Germline values: CDR1 SGHRS, CDR2 YFSETQ. Written as DNA, the CDR3 is TGCGCCAGCAGCTGGGGGGATATGACACCTTACAATGAGCAGTTCTTC. Protein sequence: CASSWGDMTPYNEQFF.